The present T cell receptor (beta chain) was sequenced within a study of cytomegalovirus exposure and HLA in healthy donors. PCR primers comprised 60 Vbeta and 13 Jbeta primers. Per the original data handling: The authors later counted about 80 million unique TCR beta chains, roughly 10 million of them shared. Profiling relied on immunoSEQ multiplex PCR, and the TCRdb table lists in-frame clones only, not all of them. The DNA was the basis for D and trimming; V, J and clone size are from that table. The profile shows 85,000 to 100,000 clones, over 75% of them singletons. The CDR3 consists of 17 residues. Germline CDR1 reads SQVTM; CDR2 reads ANQGSEA. Trimming pared 2 bases from V and 2 bases from J, leaving 21 bases between. Of note for this clone: The target antigen is unknown.

Study-wide points: An analysis done earlier found most TCR beta V segments productive about 90% or about 30% of the time. Later analysis showed most CMV-associated TCR beta chains appearing HLA-restricted.

The donors were healthy bone marrow donors. This TCR was sampled from a man aged 50-60 years in good health and CMV-seropositive. The sequenced material came from PBMCs. The genes are TRBV29-1 and TRBJ1-1, with TRBD1 as a possible D gene (5 bases). CDR3 residues: CSVERGASFIRNTEAFF. The CDR3 DNA reads TGCAGCGTTGAAAGGGGTGCGAGCTTTATCCGTAACACTGAAGCTTTCTTT. Filled out from reference TRBV29-1 and TRBJ1-1, the complete variable domain reads SAVISQKPSRDICQRGTSLTIQCQVDSQVTMMFWYRQQPGQSLTLIATANQGSEATYESGFVIDKFPISRPNLTFSTLTVSNMSPEDSSIYLCSVERGASFIRNTEAFFGQGTRLTVV.